One sample yielded the 28 T cell receptor beta chains listed below, sequenced in a study of tumor and adjacent non-tumor tissue in lung cancer. Three rounds of nested PCR, following a modified ARM-PCR protocol, produced the TCRbeta library. TCRdb processed the multiplex PCR reads anew with MiXCR; each CDR3 protein has one entry. This repertoire shows 85,000 to 100,000 distinct CDR3 sequences, about 66% found once; its top ten account for around 19%. This sample's RNA came from whole unsorted tissue. Sample: lung tumor tissue. Source of these receptors: a man between 60 and 70 years old with non-small cell lung cancer.

This clonotype has only a few counts. With a much larger clone just one base away, this may be a read error. The chain couples TRBV28 to TRBJ2-3; D is ambiguous. Germline loops: CDR1 MDHEN, CDR2 SYDVKM. V dropped 7 bases and J dropped 2 bases, with 4 bases sitting between them. The CDR3 is 11 amino acids. CDR3 in DNA: TGTGCCAGCAATTACACAGATACGCAGTATTTT. Its translation: CASNYTDTQYF.

This clonotype was seen a few times. The genes are TRBV30 and TRBJ2-2, with TRBD1 matching 7 bases. This CDR3 is built from 13 residues. V was clipped by 4 bases and J by 4 bases; unmatched bases: 3. The germline CDR1 and CDR2 sequences are GTSNPN and SVGIG (reference sequence). This CDR3 is CAWNRGGTGELFF. DNA for the CDR3: TGTGCCTGGAACAGGGGTGGCACCGGGGAGCTGTTTTTT.

A note on this clonotype: The conserved final phenylalanine or tryptophan is absent from the CDR3, which likely points to a read error. V is TRBV29-1 and J is TRBJ2-3; the match to TRBD1 covers 7 bases. CDR1 is SQVTM and CDR2 is ANQGSEA in the germline V gene. The CDR3 consists of 14 residues. CDR3 sequence reads: CRVAGQASTDTQYY. As DNA, the CDR3 is TGCAGAGTTGCCGGACAGGCTAGCACAGATACGCAGTATTAT.

Details on this clonotype: The germline gene is not matched at one end of the junction; a read error may be the cause. The chain has TRBV4-2 and TRBJ2-1; D is possibly TRBD1 (6 bases). There are 16 residues in the CDR3. Germline V gene lookup returns CDR1 LGHNA and CDR2 YNFKEQ. The CDR3: CANSQRGTVVPNEQFF. The CDR3 region has the DNA TGTGCCAACAGCCAAAGGGGGACGGTGGTTCCCAATGAGCAGTTCTTC.

Turning to this clonotype: At one boundary the junction diverges from the germline segment, which might be a read error. The chain combines TRBV6-5 with TRBJ1-1; D remains ambiguous. The CDR3 consists of 16 residues. Germline CDR1 MNHEY, CDR2 SVGAGI. CDR3 region: CASSWDGVVAVTEAFF. CDR3 DNA sequence: TGTGCCAGCAGTTGGGATGGGGTCGTGGCGGTAACTGAGGCTTTCTTT.

Turning to this clonotype: Compared with germline, one end of the junction differs, possibly owing to a read error. The gene calls are TRBV6-1 and TRBJ2-7; TRBD2 matches at 13 bases. Germline V gives CDR1 MNHNS, CDR2 SASEGT. The length of the CDR3 is 17 residues. In DNA, the CDR3 is TGTGCCAGCAACGGAGGGACTAGCGGGGTGTTTAGGTACGAGCAGTATTTC. Its protein is CASNGGTSGVFRYEQYF.

The rearrangement joins TRBV11-2 to TRBJ1-6, with 7 bases identical to TRBD1. Germline loops: CDR1 SGHAT, CDR2 FQNNGV. V lost 5 bases and J lost 6; bases outside the gene matches: 19. CDR3 length: 19 residues. The CDR3, as DNA: TGTGCCAGCAGCCGTACAGGGGTGTCCCTCTCTATCAGTAATTCACCCCTCCACTTT. It yields the protein CASSRTGVSLSISNSPLHF.

This clonotype was seen ten or more times. V is TRBV13 and J is TRBJ1-3; possibly TRBD1 for D (5 bases). CDR1 and CDR2 from the germline V gene are PRHDT and FYEKMQ (reference sequence). Trimming removed 2 bases at V and 2 bases at J, with 10 bases between. The CDR3 totals 15 residues. Written as DNA, the CDR3 is TGTGCCAGCAGCTTATCCAGGGTGACTGGAAACACCATATATTTT. This translates into CASSLSRVTGNTIYF. Full variable domain (outside the CDR3, taken from reference TRBV13 and TRBJ1-3): AAGVIQSPRHLIKEKRETATLKCYPIPRHDTVYWYQQGPGQDPQFLISFYEKMQSDKGSIPDRFSAQQFSDYHSELNMSSLELGDSALYFCASSLSRVTGNTIYFGEGSWLTVV.

Remarks on this clonotype: Possible read error: a much larger clone is one base away. The rearrangement links TRBV6-6 to TRBJ2-2; D perhaps matches TRBD2 (6 bases). Between the trimmed V and J ends, which lost 4 bases and 4 bases, there was a span of 13 bases. Per germline, CDR1 MNHNY and CDR2 SVGAGI (reference sequence). The CDR3 is 15 residues long. CDR3 loop: CASSLRRDLTGELFF. The CDR3, as DNA: TGTGCCAGCAGTTTGCGGCGGGATCTCACCGGGGAGCTGTTTTTT.

This clonotype is classed as medium-sized. J is TRBJ2-1 and V is TRBV11-2; 12 nucleotides align to TRBD2. V lost 3 bases, J lost 1 base, and 7 bases stayed unmatched. The V gene's germline CDR1 is SGHAT and CDR2 FQNNGV. CDR3 length: 18 amino acids. Here the CDR3 DNA reads TGTGCCAGCAGCTTTTTCCTAGCGGGAGGGCAATCCTACAATGAGCAGTTCTTC. It encodes CASSFFLAGGQSYNEQFF.

As regards this clonotype: This sequence may be a read error, since a much larger clone differs from it by one base. The CDR3 ends on some other residue instead of the conserved phenylalanine or tryptophan, so this is likely a read error. The chain couples TRBV29-1 to TRBJ2-1; perhaps TRBD1 as D (6 bases). With 5 bases removed from V and 3 bases from J, the gap between germline ends came to 17 bases. Germline V CDR1 and CDR2: SQVTM, ANQGSEA. This CDR3 spans 15 amino acids. CDR3 DNA: TGCAGCGTTTACGCACAGGGCTACTTCTACAATGAGCAGTTCTTA. This encodes CSVYAQGYFYNEQFL.

V usage is TRBV29-1 and J usage is TRBJ2-1, with D possibly TRBD2 on 5 matching bases. Trimming left V 8 bases short and J 10 bases short, with 21 bases between. The germline gives CDR1 SQVTM, CDR2 ANQGSEA. CDR3 length equals 13 residues. CDR3 sequence: CSLWCRRPKEQFF. DNA of the CDR3: TGCAGCCTATGGTGTAGGAGGCCCAAAGAGCAGTTCTTC.

This clonotype was detected ten times or more. V and J are TRBV5-6 and TRBJ1-4; possible D gene TRBD1, 5 bases. CDR3 length equals 14 residues. V was shortened by 3 bases and J by 5 bases, with 11 bases between the two germline ends. The germline gives CDR1 SGHDT, CDR2 YYEEEE. DNA for the CDR3: TGTGCCAGCAGCTACGGGGGGGGGAATGAAAAACTGTTTTTT. Translated: CASSYGGGNEKLFF.

This clonotype has just one count. Lacking the conserved final phenylalanine or tryptophan, this CDR3 likely reflects a read error. This chain joins TRBV4-3 and TRBJ1-5; D might be TRBD1 (5 bases). This CDR3 is built from 16 residues. Trimming cost V 6 bases and J 8 bases, with 23 bases left between them. Germline CDR1 and CDR2: LGHNA and YSLEER. CDR3 residues: CASSRDWGGWVKPQHS. CDR3 sequence (DNA): TGCGCCAGCAGTCGAGATTGGGGGGGGTGGGTGAAGCCCCAGCATTCT.

This clonotype has a handful of counts. V usage is TRBV20-1 and J usage is TRBJ1-2; 10 bases match TRBD1. This CDR3 contains 14 residues. The germline CDR1 and CDR2 sequences are DFQATT and SNEGSKA (reference sequence). After removal of 6 bases from V and 7 bases from J, the junction contained 11 bases not matched to a gene. CDR3 loop: CSALLSGQGSGYTF. The CDR3 DNA reads TGCAGTGCCCTTCTATCGGGACAGGGGTCTGGCTACACCTTC.

The chain carries TRBV18 and TRBJ2-3; 7 bases line up with TRBD2. CDR3 length equals 15 residues. After removal of 4 bases from V and 0 bases from J, the junction contained 4 bases not matched to a gene. Per the germline V gene, CDR1 is KGHSH and CDR2 is LQKENI. CDR3 sequence reads: CASSLGLTSTDTQYF. In nucleotides, the CDR3 is TGTGCCAGCTCACTGGGACTAACCAGCACAGATACGCAGTATTTT.

The chain links TRBV19 to TRBJ2-2, with a weak D call TRBD2 (5 bases). The CDR3 length is 14 residues. Germline V gene lookup returns CDR1 LNHDA and CDR2 SQIVND (reference sequence). The V and J ends lost 2 bases and 1 base respectively, with 5 bases between them. CDR3: CASSIRGNTGELFF. CDR3 coding DNA: TGTGCCAGTAGTATACGGGGGAACACCGGGGAGCTGTTTTTT.

There are many counts of this clonotype. In DNA form, the CDR3 reads TGTGCCAGCAGCCCGGGGGCGGACTCCTACAATGAGCAGTTCTTC. Residues: CASSPGADSYNEQFF. This chain connects TRBV5-4 to TRBJ2-1; D assignment may be TRBD1 or TRBD2 (6 bases each). Germline V gives CDR1 SGHNT, CDR2 YYREEE (reference sequence). V was shortened by 4 bases and J by 0 bases, with 11 bases between the two germline ends. CDR3 size: 15 residues.

The chain joins TRBV29-1 to TRBJ2-2, with a tentative D call TRBD1 (5 bases). Germline V lookup: CDR1 SQVTM, CDR2 ANQGSEA. The V gene lost 2 bases and the J gene lost 3 bases, with 13 bases spanning the gap. This CDR3 spans 15 amino acids. The CDR3 bases are TGCAGCGTTGAAAGGGCAGGGATGGACACCGGGGAGCTGTTTTTT. Its translation: CSVERAGMDTGELFF.

This clonotype was observed a single time. The missing conserved phenylalanine or tryptophan at the end of this CDR3 makes a read error likely. The rearrangement links TRBV6-2 or TRBV6-3 to TRBJ2-7; TRBD2 aligns across 11 bases. The germline V gene encodes CDR1 MNHEY and CDR2 SVGEGT. The CDR3 extends over 16 amino acids. DNA of the CDR3: TGTGCCAGTAGTTACTCACTAGCGGGAGTAACTTACGAGCAGTACTAC. Its protein product is CASSYSLAGVTYEQYY.

The rearrangement joins TRBV11-2 to TRBJ2-1, with D maybe TRBD1 (5 bases). Germline lookup yields CDR1 SGHAT and CDR2 FQNNGV. This CDR3 has 12 residues. V shed 5 bases and J shed 8 bases, with 10 bases lying between them. The CDR3 DNA reads as TGTGCCAGCAGCCCGAACAGGTATGAGCAGTTCTTC. The encoded protein is CASSPNRYEQFF.

This sequence joins TRBV11-1 and TRBJ1-1, with D perhaps matching TRBD1 (5 bases). Germline CDR1 is SGHAT and CDR2 is FQDESV (reference sequence). CDR3 length equals 15 residues. The CDR3 sequence is CASSLRRGPDTEAFF. CDR3 nucleotide sequence: TGTGCTAGTAGCTTGAGGAGGGGCCCGGACACTGAAGCTTTCTTT.

In regard to this clonotype: The junction differs from germline at one of its ends, possibly a read error. This chain uses TRBV11-2 with TRBJ2-1, with a tentative D call TRBD2 (6 bases). Germline CDR1 reads SGHAT; CDR2 reads FQNNGV. This CDR3 is built from 15 residues. CDR3 sequence (DNA): TGTGCCAGCAGCCCGCGCCGCGGGATGAGGGATGAGCAGTGCTTC. Its translation is CASSPRRGMRDEQCF.

Concerning this clonotype: A much larger clone differs from this one at a single base, so this may be a read error. The chain couples TRBV28 to TRBJ2-7, with a possible D match to TRBD2 (5 bases). The CDR3 is made up of 12 amino acids. Germline CDR1 MDHEN, CDR2 SYDVKM. The CDR3 DNA reads TGTGCCAGCAGTGATACAGCGGACGAGCAGCACTTC. Its protein is CASSDTADEQHF.

Details on this clonotype: The final CDR3 position lacks the conserved phenylalanine or tryptophan, pointing to a likely read error. This chain joins TRBV30 and TRBJ2-1, with 7 bases matching TRBD1. The CDR3 runs to 12 residues. Germline CDR1 and CDR2: GTSNPN and SVGIG (reference sequence). With V trimmed by 5 bases and J by 9 bases, 7 bases remained unmatched. For the CDR3, the DNA is TGTGCCTGGGGGACAGTCAGCTTTGAGCAGTTCTTA. Amino acid sequence: CAWGTVSFEQFL.

This clonotype occurred once. Because it lacks the conserved phenylalanine or tryptophan at the end, this CDR3 is likely a read error. CDR3 coding DNA: TGTGCCACCGTGGGAGTTACCACGAACACTGAAGCTTTCTAT. As protein: CATVGVTTNTEAFY. J is TRBJ1-1 and V is TRBV11-1; D not certain. Trimming removed 10 bases from V and 1 base from J, with 16 bases in between. The CDR3 runs 14 residues. Germline V gene lookup returns CDR1 SGHAT and CDR2 FQDESV (reference sequence).

On this clonotype: A read error may account for a junction end that differs from germline. V is TRBV25-1 and J is TRBJ2-3, with D perhaps being TRBD1 or TRBD2 (5 bases each). Per germline, CDR1 MGHDK and CDR2 SYGVNS. The CDR3 runs to 14 residues. For the CDR3, the DNA is TGTGCCAGCAGTGTCGGGGCAAGCACAGATAGGCAGTATTTT. Protein product: CASSVGASTDRQYF. Full variable domain (outside the CDR3, taken from reference TRBV25-1 and TRBJ2-3): EADIYQTPRYLVIGTGKKITLECSQTMGHDKMYWYQQDPGMELHLIHYSYGVNSTEKGDLSSESTVSRIRTEHFPLTLESARPSHTSQYLCASSVGASTDRQYFGPGTRLTVL.

This clonotype was detected only a few times. The CDR3 ends on some other residue instead of the conserved phenylalanine or tryptophan, so this is likely a read error. The DNA is omitted, as the CDR3 cannot be located on it reliably, and the CDR3 follows TCRdb's listing. Here the CDR3 reads CSVATEPYEQYL. This rearrangement joins TRBV29-1 to TRBJ2-7. The CDR3 is 12 amino acids in total, end residues counted. Germline CDR1 is SQVTM and CDR2 is ANQGSEA.